One and the same sample provided the 13 T cell receptor beta chains below, sequenced in a study of cytomegalovirus exposure and HLA in healthy donors. TCRdb's table, derived via immunoSEQ multiplex PCR, lists solely in-frame clones and lacks some. This table holds about 280,000 clones, over 75% found once. Sequencing was performed on PBMCs. The receptors here all came from a young woman in good health and CMV-seronegative.

This clone was detected only a few times. J is TRBJ1-2 and V is TRBV5-6, with 7 nucleotides matching TRBD1. This CDR3 spans 17 amino acids. Looked up from germline, CDR1 is SGHDT and CDR2 is YYEEEE. V was pared by 0 bases and J by 7 bases, with 15 bases of the junction left unmatched. CDR3 nucleotides: TGTGCCAGCAGCTTGGGTCCGGTAGCGAGAGGGGGCTCTGGCTACACCTTC. It specifies CASSLGPVARGGSGYTF.

This sequence joins TRBV7-7 and TRBJ2-3; 10 nucleotides align to TRBD2. V lost 0 bases to trimming and J lost 5 bases; unmatched junction nucleotides: 2. This CDR3 region has 15 residues. CDR1 is SSHAT, CDR2 FNYEAQ, per germline (reference sequence). In DNA form, the CDR3 reads TGTGCCAGCAGCTTAGCGCCTAGCGGGAGAGATACGCAGTATTTT. Its protein is CASSLAPSGRDTQYF.

The chain joins TRBV5-1 to TRBJ2-3, with D perhaps matching TRBD1 (9 bases). CDR3 length: 21 amino acids. V gave up 4 bases and J gave up 0 bases, with 30 bases separating them. The germline V gene has CDR1 SGHRS and CDR2 YFSETQ. DNA for the CDR3: TGCGCCAGCAGCGCACAAACAGGGGGCGTTAGCGGGATTACTAGCACAGATACGCAGTATTTT. It translates to CASSAQTGGVSGITSTDTQYF.

CDR3 sequence reads: CASSLFRYNEQFF. CDR3 DNA: TGTGCCAGCAGTTTATTCCGCTACAATGAGCAGTTCTTC. The chain carries TRBV2 and TRBJ2-1; D call uncertain. Trimming removed 5 bases at V and 3 bases at J, with 8 bases between. The length of the CDR3 is 13 residues. The germline V gene has CDR1 SNHLY and CDR2 FYNNEI.

The J gene is TRBJ2-7, the V gene TRBV11-3, with D tentatively TRBD1 (6 bases). CDR1 and CDR2 (germline): SGHNT, YENEEA. V lost 4 bases and J lost 5, with 12 bases in between. The CDR3 covers 13 residues. The chain's CDR3 is CASSSGVGNEQYF. The CDR3 DNA sequence: TGTGCCAGCAGCTCAGGGGTTGGAAACGAGCAGTACTTC.

The rearrangement links TRBV15 to TRBJ1-1; the D is unclear. The CDR3 loop spans 17 amino acids. Between the trimmed V and J ends, which lost 0 bases and 0 bases, there was a span of 14 bases. Per germline, CDR1 LNHNV and CDR2 YYDKDF (reference sequence). CDR3: CATSRETRGFVNTEAFF. The CDR3 nucleotides are TGTGCCACCAGCAGAGAAACGCGGGGTTTTGTGAACACTGAAGCTTTCTTT.

This chain links TRBV29-1 with TRBJ1-1, with 10 bases that match TRBD1. Germline V gene data show CDR1 as SQVTM and CDR2 as ANQGSEA. The junction had 12 bases not matched to a gene; V was cut back by 7 bases and J by 4 bases. The CDR3 runs to 15 residues. The CDR3 sequence: CSAATGGFGVTEAFF. In DNA, the CDR3 is TGCAGCGCCGCGACAGGGGGCTTTGGAGTCACTGAAGCTTTCTTT.

This chain links TRBV6-1 with TRBJ2-3; perhaps TRBD1 as D (6 bases). From germline, CDR1 is MNHNS and CDR2 SASEGT. The V gene lost 3 bases and the J gene lost 4 bases, with 14 bases spanning the gap. This CDR3 contains 15 residues. The CDR3 DNA sequence: TGTGCCAGCAGTGAGGGGGCGAGAACGTCAGATACGCAGTATTTT. Translating gives CASSEGARTSDTQYF.

The V gene is TRBV30, the J gene TRBJ2-1; tentative D call: TRBD1 (5 bases). The germline V and J ends were trimmed by 0 bases and 8 bases, with 20 bases remaining between them. This CDR3 is 16 amino acids long. The germline V gene encodes CDR1 GTSNPN and CDR2 SVGIG (reference sequence). CDR3 protein: CAWSVQVGKRNDEQFF. CDR3 DNA sequence: TGTGCCTGGAGTGTACAGGTTGGGAAGCGCAATGATGAGCAGTTCTTC.

The chain recombines TRBV29-1 with TRBJ2-1; D gene uncertain. Trimming removed 7 bases from V and 4 bases from J, with 14 bases in between. Germline V gives CDR1 SQVTM, CDR2 ANQGSEA. The CDR3 totals 13 residues. CDR3 nucleotides: TGCAGCGCTTTACTGCGGCGGTACAATGAGCAGTTCTTC. This codes for CSALLRRYNEQFF.

The chain has TRBV7-8 and TRBJ1-1, with D possibly being TRBD1 (6 bases). Germline V gives CDR1 SGHVS, CDR2 FQNEAQ. The length of the CDR3 is 15 residues. Deletions cut 0 bases from V and 0 bases from J, with 8 bases between. For the CDR3, the DNA is TGTGCCAGCAGCTTAGCCAGGGGAGTGAACACTGAAGCTTTCTTT. This translates into CASSLARGVNTEAFF.

The J gene is TRBJ2-2, the V gene TRBV5-6, with 10 bases matching TRBD2. V dropped 2 bases and J dropped 3; count of bases not matched to a gene: 4. CDR1 is SGHDT and CDR2 is YYEEEE in the germline V gene. The CDR3 length is 16 residues. CDR3 sequence reads: CASSFGLAGDTGELFF. DNA of the CDR3: TGTGCCAGCAGCTTTGGGCTAGCGGGGGACACCGGGGAGCTGTTTTTT.

This chain uses TRBV6-1 with TRBJ2-5, with 12 bases matching TRBD2. The V gene end was trimmed by 6 bases and the J gene end by 5 bases; junction bases not matched to a gene: 7. The germline V gene has CDR1 MNHNS and CDR2 SASEGT. The CDR3 is 15 residues long. In DNA, the CDR3 is TGTGCCAGCAGGCTAGCGGGAGGGCCTTCCGAGACCCAGTACTTC. It specifies CASRLAGGPSETQYF.